This is a list of T cell receptor beta chains from one sample in a study of CD8 T cells in acute hepatitis C reinfection. Using immunoSEQ multiplex PCR, the repertoire was profiled, and TCRdb retains in-frame clones only, with some absent. Of approximately 4,200 clones in the sample, around two fifths were seen once. The specimen was HCV NS3-1073 tetramer-sorted CD8+ T cells from PBMCs, collected during acute infection. The receptors were gathered from a man in his thirties or forties with chronic hepatitis C. Both conserved end residues are part of each CDR3. A D gene is named only where the DNA matches it firmly. Size is stated for part of the rows, as once, few or many counts, or as a class when the clone is expanded.

d_call	v_call	j_call	clone_size	cdr3_nt	cdr3_aa
-	TRBV5-4	TRBJ2-7	-	TGTGCCAGCAGCCAAGAGTTCGCCTCCGAGCAGTACTTC	CASSQEFASEQYF
TRBD1	TRBV27	TRBJ2-3	-	TGTGCCAGCAGTTCCTGGACAGGGGAACCAGATACGCAGTATTTT	CASSSWTGEPDTQYF
-	TRBV5-4	TRBJ2-2	few	TGTGCCAGCAGCTTGGAGCCAGGGGCTCCCGGGGAGCTGTTTTTT	CASSLEPGAPGELFF
TRBD2	TRBV5-6	TRBJ2-3	-	TGTGCCAGCAGCCCCGATAGCGGGACTAGCGCAGATACGCAGTATTTT	CASSPDSGTSADTQYF
-	TRBV7-7	TRBJ2-7	few	TGTGCTAGCAGCCCTAGACAGTCGTGCGGGCAGTACTTC	CASSPRQSCGQYF
TRBD2	TRBV7-6	TRBJ2-1	few	TGTGCCAGCAGCCAAGAGGTAGCGGGAGGGAATGAGCAGTTCTTC	CASSQEVAGGNEQFF
TRBD1	TRBV19	TRBJ1-2	medium-sized	TGTGCCAGTAGTATATCCTTAGTACAGGGGCCTAACTATGGCTACACCTTC	CASSISLVQGPNYGYTF
-	TRBV7-6	TRBJ2-5	-	TGTGCCAGCAGCACGGTGGAGTCTCAACAAGAGACCCAGTACTTC	CASSTVESQQETQYF
-	TRBV27	TRBJ1-2	-	TGTGCCAGGGCCAGGGGCCTCCTGGCGGGCTACACCTTC	CARARGLLAGYTF
TRBD1	TRBV4-2	TRBJ2-7	-	TGTGCCAGCAGCATCGAATTACAGGGGGCCCCCTACGAGCAGTACTTC	CASSIELQGAPYEQYF
-	TRBV30	TRBJ1-1	medium-sized	TGTGCCTGGAGTGTATCCGCAGGGACCTATATGAACACTGAAGCTTTCTTT	CAWSVSAGTYMNTEAFF
-	TRBV29-1	TRBJ2-7	few	TGCAGCGTCCCTAGGCAGGGAGGTAACGAGCAGTACTTC	CSVPRQGGNEQYF
-	TRBV4-2	TRBJ2-7	medium-sized	TGTGCCAGCAGCCAAGAAGTGGGCCCCCTCGAGCAGTACTTC	CASSQEVGPLEQYF
-	TRBV4-2	TRBJ2-7	medium-sized	TGTGCCAGCAGCCCGGAGGGTTCGGGGGCTCCCTACGAGCAGTACTTC	CASSPEGSGAPYEQYF
-	TRBV4-2	TRBJ2-2	-	TGTGCCAGCAGCCAAGAGCTATTAGCGCCGAACACCGGGGAGCTGTTTTTT	CASSQELLAPNTGELFF
TRBD2	TRBV7-6	TRBJ2-2	-	TGTGCCAGCAGCCCATTTCGCGCGGGAGAGGCCGGGGAGCTGTTTTTT	CASSPFRAGEAGELFF
-	TRBV7-6	TRBJ2-2	medium-sized	TGTGCCAGCAGCTTAGAAGTGACAGCGAACACCGGGGAGCTGTTTTTT	CASSLEVTANTGELFF
-	TRBV6-1	TRBJ1-2	-	TGTGCCAGCAGTGAAGCTCGGACCGCGGGGGAGCCCTATGGCTACACCTTC	CASSEARTAGEPYGYTF
-	TRBV4-3	TRBJ2-2	medium-sized	TGCGCCAGCAGCCAAGAGGTGGCGGCACCCGGGGAGCTGTTTTTT	CASSQEVAAPGELFF
-	TRBV4-1	TRBJ2-2	-	TGCGCCAGCAGCCAAGAACCCGGGGGTACCGGGGAGCTGTTTTTT	CASSQEPGGTGELFF
-	TRBV4-3	TRBJ2-2	-	TGCGCCAGCAGTCAAGAGGTGGGGGCACCCGGGGAGCTGTTTTTT	CASSQEVGAPGELFF
-	TRBV14	TRBJ2-7	medium-sized	TGTGCCAGCAGCCTCAGCGGAACCTACGAGCAGTACTTC	CASSLSGTYEQYF